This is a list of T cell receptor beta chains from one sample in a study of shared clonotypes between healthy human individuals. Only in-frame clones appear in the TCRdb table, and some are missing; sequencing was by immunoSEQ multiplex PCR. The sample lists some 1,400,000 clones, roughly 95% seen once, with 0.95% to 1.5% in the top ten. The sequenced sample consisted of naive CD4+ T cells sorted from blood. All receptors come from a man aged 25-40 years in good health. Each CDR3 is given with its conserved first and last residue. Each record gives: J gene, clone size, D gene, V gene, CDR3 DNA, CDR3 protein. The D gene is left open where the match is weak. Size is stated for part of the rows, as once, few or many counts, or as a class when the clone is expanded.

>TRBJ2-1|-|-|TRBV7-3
TGTGCCAGCAGCCCGGGACCACACAACAATGAGCAGTTCTTC
CASSPGPHNNEQFF
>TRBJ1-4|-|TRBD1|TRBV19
TGTGCCAGTAGCCCGGACAGGAGTAATGAAAAACTGTTTTTT
CASSPDRSNEKLFF
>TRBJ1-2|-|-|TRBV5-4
TGTGCCAGCAGCCCGTTTGATAGAGAACTTAACTATGGCTACACCTTC
CASSPFDRELNYGYTF
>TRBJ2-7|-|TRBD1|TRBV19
TGTGCCAGTAGTAGACAGGGACCCTACGAGCAGTACTTC
CASSRQGPYEQYF
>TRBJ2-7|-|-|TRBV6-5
TGTGCCAGCAGTGACTACGAGCAGTACTTC
CASSDYEQYF
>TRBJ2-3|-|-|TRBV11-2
TGTGCCAGCAGCTTAGAGGCTGCAGATACGCAGTATTTT
CASSLEAADTQYF
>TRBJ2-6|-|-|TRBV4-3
TGCGCCAGCAGCCCCGTTCTGGGCGGGGCCAACGTCCTGACTTTC
CASSPVLGGANVLTF
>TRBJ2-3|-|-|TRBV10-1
TGCGCCAGCAGTGATGGCAGGACAGATACGCAGTATTTT
CASSDGRTDTQYF
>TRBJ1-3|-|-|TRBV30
TGTGCCCTTTACCTCCGGTCTGGAAACACCATATATTTT
CALYLRSGNTIYF
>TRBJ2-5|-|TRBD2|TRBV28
TGTGCCAGCAGTTTTTACCCCGGGAGGGAGGCGGAGGAGACCCAGTACTTC
CASSFYPGREAEETQYF
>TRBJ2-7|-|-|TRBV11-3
TGTGCCAGCAGCTCCCCTTGGGGGGACGGAGGGATCGAGCAGTACTTC
CASSSPWGDGGIEQYF
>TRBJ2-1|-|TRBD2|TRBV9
TGTGCCAGCAGTGAACACGGACTAGCGGGAGAGGATGAGCAGTTCTTC
CASSEHGLAGEDEQFF
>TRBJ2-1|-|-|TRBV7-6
TGTGCCAGCAGCTTTCTCGGGAGTAGCTACAATGAGCAGTTCTTC
CASSFLGSSYNEQFF
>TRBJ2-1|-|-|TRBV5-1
TGCGCCAGCAGCTTGTATTCGGGGCAGGGAAAGATCTCCTACAATGAGCAGTTCTTC
CASSLYSGQGKISYNEQFF
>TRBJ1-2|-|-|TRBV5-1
TGCGCCAGCAGCTTGGTGGCAGACCCCTATGGCTACACCTTC
CASSLVADPYGYTF
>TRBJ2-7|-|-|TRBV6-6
TGTGCCAGCAGTTTCAGGGGCCTTGAGGACTACGAGCAGTACTTC
CASSFRGLEDYEQYF
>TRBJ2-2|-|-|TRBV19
TGTGCCAGTAGTATGGCCAGGGCCGGGGAGCTGTTTTTT
CASSMARAGELFF
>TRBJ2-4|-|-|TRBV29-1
TGCAGCGTTGGTGGAGGGACGGGTGTGGCCAAAAACATTCAGTACTTC
CSVGGGTGVAKNIQYF
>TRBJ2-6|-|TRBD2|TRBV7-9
TGTGCCAGCAGTCCGGCGGGGGGCGGAACCTCTGGGGCCAACGTCCTGACTTTC
CASSPAGGGTSGANVLTF
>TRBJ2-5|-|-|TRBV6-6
TGTGCCAGCAGCCGGACCACTCCTCAAGAGACCCAGTACTTC
CASSRTTPQETQYF
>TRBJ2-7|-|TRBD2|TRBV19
TGTGCCAGTAGTATAGGGGCTAGCGGAGGCCCCTACGAGCAGTACTTC
CASSIGASGGPYEQYF
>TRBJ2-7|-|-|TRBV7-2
TGTGCCAGCAGCCCCAGGGACGGTGACTCCTACGAGCAGTACTTC
CASSPRDGDSYEQYF
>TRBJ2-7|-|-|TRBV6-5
TGTGCCAGCAGTACCCCGGAAGGCCCTCGGGAGCAGTACTTC
CASSTPEGPREQYF
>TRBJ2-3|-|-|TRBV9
TGTGCCAGCAGCGCCCCAACAGATACGCAGTATTTT
CASSAPTDTQYF
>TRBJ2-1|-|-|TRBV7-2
TGTGCCAGCAGCTTAGGGGGCAGGGGAAATGTCAATGAGCAGTTCTTC
CASSLGGRGNVNEQFF
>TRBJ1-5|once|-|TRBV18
TGTGCCAGCTCACCACCGTCAAATAGCAATCAGCCCCAGCATTTT
CASSPPSNSNQPQHF
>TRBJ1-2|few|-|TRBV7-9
TGTGCCAGCAGCTTAAGGACCGGACACCTCAGCTTC
CASSLRTGHLSF
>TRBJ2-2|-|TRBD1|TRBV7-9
TGTGCCAGCAGATACAGACAGGGTCTCACCGGGGAGCTGTTTTTT
CASRYRQGLTGELFF
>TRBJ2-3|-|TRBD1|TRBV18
TGTGCCAGCTCCCCCGGGACAGGGGGTCCGGATACGCAGTATTTT
CASSPGTGGPDTQYF
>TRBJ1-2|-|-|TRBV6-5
TGTGCCAGCAGTACAGGGTATGGATACTATGGCTACACCTTC
CASSTGYGYYGYTF
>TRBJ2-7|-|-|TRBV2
TGTGCCAGCAGTGTTCCCTACGAGCAGTACTTC
CASSVPYEQYF
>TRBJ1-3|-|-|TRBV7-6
TGTGCCAGCAGCTCCAGCGGTATTGGAAACACCATATATTTT
CASSSSGIGNTIYF
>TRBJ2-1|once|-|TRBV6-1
TGTGCCAGCGTCGAAGTAGCGGATGACAATGAGCAGTTCTTC
CASVEVADDNEQFF
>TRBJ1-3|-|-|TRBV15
TGTGCCACCAGCAGAGTCCGGCCTCTTGGAAACACCATATATTTT
CATSRVRPLGNTIYF
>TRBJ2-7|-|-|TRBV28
TGTGCCAGCAGCCGACCGGACACGTTCTACGAGCAGTACTTC
CASSRPDTFYEQYF
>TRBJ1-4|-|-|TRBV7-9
TGTGCCAGCAGCTTAGTTGGGACGCGAGGGGGAAAACTGTTTTTT
CASSLVGTRGGKLFF
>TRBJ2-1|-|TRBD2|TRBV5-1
TGCGCCAGCAGCTTGATAGCGGGAGCAACGTACAATGAGCAGTTCTTC
CASSLIAGATYNEQFF
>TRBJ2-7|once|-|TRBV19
TGTGCCAGTAGTGCCAGAAACTACGAGCAGTACTTC
CASSARNYEQYF
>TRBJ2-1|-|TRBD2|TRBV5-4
TGTGCCAGCAGCCCCGGTAGCGGGAGTCCCTCCTACAATGAGCAGTTCTTC
CASSPGSGSPSYNEQFF
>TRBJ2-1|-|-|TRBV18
TGTGCCAGCTCAGCTACCATGAAAGCGAACTACAATGAGCAGTTCTTC
CASSATMKANYNEQFF
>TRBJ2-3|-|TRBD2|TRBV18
TGTGCCAGCTCACGAGGACTAGCGGAACGAGATACGCAGTATTTT
CASSRGLAERDTQYF
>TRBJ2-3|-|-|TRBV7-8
TGTGCCAGCAGCCAATTACGTGCTAGCGCTCTCAAACCAGATACGCAGTATTTT
CASSQLRASALKPDTQYF
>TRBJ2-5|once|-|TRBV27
TGTGCCAGCAAGGACTCAGGAGAGGGGTACCAAGAGACCCAGTACTTC
CASKDSGEGYQETQYF
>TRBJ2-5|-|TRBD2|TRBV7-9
TGTGCCAGCAGCTTGCCGGGACTAGCGGGAGAGACCCAGTACTTC
CASSLPGLAGETQYF
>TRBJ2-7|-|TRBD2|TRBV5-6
TGTGCCAGCAGCTTGGTCGTTCCAGCGGGAGACTCCTACGAGCAGTACTTC
CASSLVVPAGDSYEQYF
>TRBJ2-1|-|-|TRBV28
TGTGCCTCTTCGGGGCGGTTCTATCGGAATGAGCAGTTCTTC
CASSGRFYRNEQFF
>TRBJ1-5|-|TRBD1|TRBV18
TGTGCCAGCTCACCCATCCCGGGACAGGGAATGGGCAATCAGCCCCAGCATTTT
CASSPIPGQGMGNQPQHF
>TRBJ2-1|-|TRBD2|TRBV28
TGTGCCAGCAGAGTAGGCGGCGAACTAGCGGGTGAGCAGTTCTTC
CASRVGGELAGEQFF
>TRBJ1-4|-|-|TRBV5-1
TGCGCCAGCAGCTTGGACGGGGATTGGGAAAAACTGTTTTTT
CASSLDGDWEKLFF
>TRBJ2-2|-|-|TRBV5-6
TGTGCCAGCAGCTTGGTACTGGGGAACACCGGGGAGCTGTTTTTT
CASSLVLGNTGELFF
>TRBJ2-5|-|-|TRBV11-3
TGTGCCAGCAGCTTAGCGGAAGGACAGACCCAGTACTTC
CASSLAEGQTQYF
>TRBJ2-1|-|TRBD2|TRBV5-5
TGTGCCAGCAGCTCCTTGGGAGGGACTAGCGGGTACACTTACAATGAGCAGTTCTTC
CASSSLGGTSGYTYNEQFF
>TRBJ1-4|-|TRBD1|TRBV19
TGTGCCAGTAGTCAAAGACAGGGGTTTAATGAAAAACTGTTTTTT
CASSQRQGFNEKLFF
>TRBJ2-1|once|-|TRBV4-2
TGTGCCAGCAGCCAAGAGGAGGGTCGCGAGCAGTTCTTC
CASSQEEGREQFF
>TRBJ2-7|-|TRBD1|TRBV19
TGTGCCAGTAGAGGCCCCAAGCGGGACAGGGGTGAAGGCGAGCAGTACTTC
CASRGPKRDRGEGEQYF
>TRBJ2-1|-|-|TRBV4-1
TGCGCCAGCAGCCAAGTCACGCCATCCATCAATGAGCAGTTCTTC
CASSQVTPSINEQFF
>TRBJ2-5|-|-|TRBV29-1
TGCAGCGTTGTGGGTAGCGTCGGAGGGGAGACCCAGTACTTC
CSVVGSVGGETQYF
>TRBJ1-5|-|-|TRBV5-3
TGTGCCAGAAGCTTCCCCAGGGTACCGCATGAGCCCCAGCATTTT
CARSFPRVPHEPQHF
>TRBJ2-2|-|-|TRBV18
TGTGCCAGCTCACCACCGCTCAGGGGCGTTCACACCGGGGAGCTGTTTTTT
CASSPPLRGVHTGELFF
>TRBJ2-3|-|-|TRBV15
TGTGCCACCAGCAGAGAAGCTAGCTACGACACAGATACGCAGTATTTT
CATSREASYDTDTQYF